This T cell receptor (beta chain) came from a study of beta chain features in type 1 diabetes. This CDR3 contains 15 residues. CDR1 is SNHLY, CDR2 FYNNEI, per germline. V was trimmed by 4 bases and J by 1 base, leaving 13 bases between them. Every bit of the isolated RNA underwent reverse transcription, so sequencing read expressed TCRB transcripts. Only in-frame clones appear in the TCRdb table, and some are missing; sequencing was by immunoSEQ multiplex PCR. The sample consists of 900,000 or so clones, roughly a sixth of them appearing once. General study findings and limits: Patients' naive, central memory and regulatory TCRB repertoires appeared more alike than those of healthy donors. Within each of all four CD4+ subsets, Type 1 diabetes patients had TCRB CDR3s that were moderately but significantly shorter.

This clone was seen a few times. Its antigen is not identified. This sequence joins TRBV2 and TRBJ1-1, with D uncertain. This TCR was recovered from a woman aged 18-29 years in good health. Sequencing used naive CD4+ T cells from blood. Here the CDR3 reads CASSANRGSNTEAFF. The CDR3 bases are TGTGCCAGCAGTGCAAACAGAGGTTCGAACACTGAAGCTTTCTTT.